Listed below are T cell receptor beta chains from one sample, sequenced in a study of blood T cell repertoires in COVID-19. Here immunoSEQ multiplex PCR was the method, and the copy in TCRdb shows in-frame clones only, minus some. The sample carries over 200,000 clones, about nine tenths recorded once. What was sequenced was PBMCs or T cells enriched from blood (not recorded which). These TCRs come from a woman aged 45-65 years in a cohort exposed to, infected with or recovered from COVID-19 (not recorded which). Each CDR3 is given with its conserved first and last residue. The D gene is left open where the match is weak. A row's size may be missing; if present it is once, few, many or a size class.

CDR3 DNA: TGTGCCAGTAGCCCGAGAGGGGGATATGGCTACACCTTC; CDR3 protein: CASSPRGGYGYTF; J gene: TRBJ1-2; CDR3 length: 13; V gene: TRBV19; clone size: .; D gene: .
CDR3 DNA: TGTGCCAGCAGCTCCTCAGGGGGGTACGGGGAGCTGTTTTTT; CDR3 protein: CASSSSGGYGELFF; J gene: TRBJ2-2; CDR3 length: 14; V gene: TRBV7-3; clone size: .; D gene: .
CDR3 DNA: TGTGCCAGCTCACCTCGGGGGGGGTGGGAGACCCAGTACTTC; CDR3 protein: CASSPRGGWETQYF; J gene: TRBJ2-5; CDR3 length: 14; V gene: TRBV3-1/TRBV3-2; clone size: .; D gene: TRBD2
CDR3 DNA: TGTGCCAGCTCACCCCGGACTAGCGGGGGGAACGTAGATACGCAGTATTTT; CDR3 protein: CASSPRTSGGNVDTQYF; J gene: TRBJ2-3; CDR3 length: 17; V gene: TRBV18; clone size: .; D gene: TRBD2
CDR3 DNA: TGTGCCAGTACCAGGACAGGGGGCGCGGGCACTGAAGCTTTCTTT; CDR3 protein: CASTRTGGAGTEAFF; J gene: TRBJ1-1; CDR3 length: 15; V gene: TRBV19; clone size: few; D gene: TRBD1
CDR3 DNA: TGTGCCAGCAGCTTGGCCCCAGGGGTCGGAAACACCATATATTTT; CDR3 protein: CASSLAPGVGNTIYF; J gene: TRBJ1-3; CDR3 length: 15; V gene: TRBV5-4; clone size: few; D gene: .
CDR3 DNA: TGCGCCACCCCGGGACAGGCATCCTGCTCCTATAATTCACCCCTCCACTTT; CDR3 protein: CATPGQASCSYNSPLHF; J gene: TRBJ1-6; CDR3 length: 17; V gene: TRBV10-1; clone size: .; D gene: TRBD1
CDR3 DNA: TGTGCCACCAGCAGGTGGACAGCCGAGCCGACTTTC; CDR3 protein: CATSRWTAEPTF; J gene: TRBJ1-2; CDR3 length: 12; V gene: TRBV15; clone size: .; D gene: .
CDR3 DNA: TGTGCCAGCAGTGTGGGTACAGGGGGGGCTGAAGCTTTCTTT; CDR3 protein: CASSVGTGGAEAFF; J gene: TRBJ1-1; CDR3 length: 14; V gene: TRBV28; clone size: .; D gene: TRBD1
CDR3 DNA: TGCGCCAGCAATCCAGCCCGGGTTTGGGAGACCCAGTACTTC; CDR3 protein: CASNPARVWETQYF; J gene: TRBJ2-5; CDR3 length: 14; V gene: TRBV5-1; clone size: .; D gene: .
CDR3 DNA: TGTGCCAGCAGCACGACTAGCGGGACACAAGAGACCCAGTACTTC; CDR3 protein: CASSTTSGTQETQYF; J gene: TRBJ2-5; CDR3 length: 15; V gene: TRBV11-2; clone size: .; D gene: TRBD2
CDR3 DNA: TGTGCCAGCTCACCGAGACGGACTAGCGGGGCGTACGAGCAGTACTTC; CDR3 protein: CASSPRRTSGAYEQYF; J gene: TRBJ2-7; CDR3 length: 16; V gene: TRBV18; clone size: .; D gene: TRBD2
CDR3 DNA: TGTGCCAGCAGCCGGGACAGCCATGAAAAACTGTTTTTT; CDR3 protein: CASSRDSHEKLFF; J gene: TRBJ1-4; CDR3 length: 13; V gene: TRBV5-4; clone size: .; D gene: TRBD1
CDR3 DNA: TGTGCCAGACAGGGGCCTCGCGGAGATACGCAGTATTTT; CDR3 protein: CARQGPRGDTQYF; J gene: TRBJ2-3; CDR3 length: 13; V gene: TRBV19; clone size: .; D gene: TRBD1
CDR3 DNA: TGTGCCAGCAGCGTAGAAGCGGGAAACACCGGGGAGCTGTTTTTT; CDR3 protein: CASSVEAGNTGELFF; J gene: TRBJ2-2; CDR3 length: 15; V gene: TRBV9; clone size: .; D gene: TRBD2
CDR3 DNA: TGTGCCAGCAGAGGTCGGGACAGGGGGATTTATGGCTACACCTTC; CDR3 protein: CASRGRDRGIYGYTF; J gene: TRBJ1-2; CDR3 length: 15; V gene: TRBV5-8; clone size: .; D gene: TRBD1
CDR3 DNA: TGTGCCAGCAGTCCTCGGAGCAATCAGCCCCAGCATTTT; CDR3 protein: CASSPRSNQPQHF; J gene: TRBJ1-5; CDR3 length: 13; V gene: TRBV12-3/TRBV12-4; clone size: .; D gene: .
CDR3 DNA: TGTGCCAGCAGCCGGAAGGGGCTCACCTACGAGCAGTACTTC; CDR3 protein: CASSRKGLTYEQYF; J gene: TRBJ2-7; CDR3 length: 14; V gene: TRBV5-6; clone size: .; D gene: .
CDR3 DNA: TGTGCCAGCTATTTGACAGGGGGAACTGAAGCTTTCTTT; CDR3 protein: CASYLTGGTEAFF; J gene: TRBJ1-1; CDR3 length: 13; V gene: TRBV12-3/TRBV12-4; clone size: .; D gene: TRBD1
CDR3 DNA: TGTGCCAGCAGCTTGGACAGGGGGCTCAGTAGCTATGGCTACACCTTC; CDR3 protein: CASSLDRGLSSYGYTF; J gene: TRBJ1-2; CDR3 length: 16; V gene: TRBV5-4; clone size: .; D gene: TRBD1
CDR3 DNA: TGTGCTACGGGGACAGGGGTTGGCTACACCTTC; CDR3 protein: CATGTGVGYTF; J gene: TRBJ1-2; CDR3 length: 11; V gene: TRBV6-5; clone size: .; D gene: TRBD1
CDR3 DNA: TGTGCCAGCTCACCGGGGTCAGGGGGCGGGACCAGCAATCAGCCCCAGCATTTT; CDR3 protein: CASSPGSGGGTSNQPQHF; J gene: TRBJ1-5; CDR3 length: 18; V gene: TRBV18; clone size: .; D gene: TRBD1
CDR3 DNA: TGTGCCTGGAGTGTAACAGGAACTGGAAACACCATATATTTT; CDR3 protein: CAWSVTGTGNTIYF; J gene: TRBJ1-3; CDR3 length: 14; V gene: TRBV30; clone size: .; D gene: .
CDR3 DNA: TGTGCCAGCAGTGACTCGTTTAGGGGCCAGGCGGATACGCAGTATTTT; CDR3 protein: CASSDSFRGQADTQYF; J gene: TRBJ2-3; CDR3 length: 16; V gene: TRBV6-4; clone size: .; D gene: .
CDR3 DNA: TGTGCCAGCGGTTGGCAGGGAGGCGGCTACACCTTC; CDR3 protein: CASGWQGGGYTF; J gene: TRBJ1-2; CDR3 length: 12; V gene: TRBV6-2/TRBV6-3; clone size: .; D gene: .
CDR3 DNA: TGTGCCTGGAGTGTAGGACAGGGGGCGACCCAGTACTTC; CDR3 protein: CAWSVGQGATQYF; J gene: TRBJ2-5; CDR3 length: 13; V gene: TRBV30; clone size: .; D gene: TRBD1
CDR3 DNA: TGTGCCAGTAGTCGGACAGGGATGAACACTGAAGCTTTCTTT; CDR3 protein: CASSRTGMNTEAFF; J gene: TRBJ1-1; CDR3 length: 14; V gene: TRBV19; clone size: .; D gene: TRBD1
CDR3 DNA: TGTGCCAGCAGACGGACAGGGGATAGCAATCAGCCCCAGCATTTT; CDR3 protein: CASRRTGDSNQPQHF; J gene: TRBJ1-5; CDR3 length: 15; V gene: TRBV6-5; clone size: .; D gene: TRBD1
CDR3 DNA: TGTGCCAGCGCGGGGGTAGGGGAGACCCAGTACTTC; CDR3 protein: CASAGVGETQYF; J gene: TRBJ2-5; CDR3 length: 12; V gene: TRBV12-3/TRBV12-4; clone size: .; D gene: TRBD2
CDR3 DNA: TGCGCCAGCAGCGAGGACAGGGTATGGACTGAAGCTTTCTTT; CDR3 protein: CASSEDRVWTEAFF; J gene: TRBJ1-1; CDR3 length: 14; V gene: TRBV4-3; clone size: .; D gene: TRBD1
CDR3 DNA: TGTGCCAGCAGGCAGGACAGTCGCACTGAAGCTTTCTTT; CDR3 protein: CASRQDSRTEAFF; J gene: TRBJ1-1; CDR3 length: 13; V gene: TRBV12-3/TRBV12-4; clone size: .; D gene: .
CDR3 DNA: TGTGCCAGTAATCGCAGGGCGAAAAATCAGCCCCAGCATTTT; CDR3 protein: CASNRRAKNQPQHF; J gene: TRBJ1-5; CDR3 length: 14; V gene: TRBV19; clone size: .; D gene: .
CDR3 DNA: TGTGCCAGCAGTCGCGACAGGGTGAGCAATCAGCCCCAGCATTTT; CDR3 protein: CASSRDRVSNQPQHF; J gene: TRBJ1-5; CDR3 length: 15; V gene: TRBV6-2/TRBV6-3; clone size: .; D gene: TRBD1
CDR3 DNA: TGTGCCAGCAGCCTAGGGACAGGCTATGGCTACACCTTC; CDR3 protein: CASSLGTGYGYTF; J gene: TRBJ1-2; CDR3 length: 13; V gene: TRBV11-1; clone size: .; D gene: TRBD1
CDR3 DNA: TGTGCCATCAGTGCGGGACTAGCGGGGGAAGAGACCCAGTACTTC; CDR3 protein: CAISAGLAGEETQYF; J gene: TRBJ2-5; CDR3 length: 15; V gene: TRBV10-3; clone size: .; D gene: TRBD2